The rows below give T cell receptor beta chains drawn from one sample of a study of cytomegalovirus exposure and HLA in healthy donors. Using immunoSEQ multiplex PCR, the repertoire was profiled, and TCRdb retains in-frame clones only, with some absent. The data hold around 200,000 clones, with under 80% observed a single time. The specimen was PBMCs. Receptors were obtained from a girl aged 2 to 10 in good health and CMV-seronegative. CDR3s include the opening cysteine and the closing phenylalanine or tryptophan. Each record gives: clone size, D gene, J gene, V gene, CDR3 DNA, CDR3 protein. A D gene is named only where the DNA matches it firmly. Size is stated for part of the rows, as once, few or many counts, or as a class when the clone is expanded.

clone_size: NA; d_call: NA; j_call: TRBJ1-3; v_call: TRBV5-1; cdr3_nt: TGCGCCAGCAGCCCTGGGACATTTGGTTGGGCTGGAAACACCATATATTTT; cdr3_aa: CASSPGTFGWAGNTIYF
clone_size: NA; d_call: TRBD1; j_call: TRBJ1-5; v_call: TRBV19; cdr3_nt: TGTGCCAGCATCGGGACAGGGGGCAAAGGCAATCAGCCCCAGCATTTT; cdr3_aa: CASIGTGGKGNQPQHF
clone_size: NA; d_call: TRBD2; j_call: TRBJ2-1; v_call: TRBV6-5; cdr3_nt: TGTGCCAGCATGGGCGGGAGTGGCTCCTACAATGAGCAGTTCTTC; cdr3_aa: CASMGGSGSYNEQFF
clone_size: NA; d_call: TRBD2; j_call: TRBJ2-5; v_call: TRBV2; cdr3_nt: TGTGCCAGCAGTTCCGGACTAGCGGACTCTCACTTC; cdr3_aa: CASSSGLADSHF
clone_size: NA; d_call: NA; j_call: TRBJ2-7; v_call: TRBV7-9; cdr3_nt: TGTGCCAGCAGCTTAGTCGGCTACGAGCAGTACTTC; cdr3_aa: CASSLVGYEQYF
clone_size: once; d_call: TRBD2; j_call: TRBJ2-1; v_call: TRBV9; cdr3_nt: TGTGCCAGCAGCCTAGCGGGAGGGCCGGTACATGAGCAGTTCTTC; cdr3_aa: CASSLAGGPVHEQFF
clone_size: NA; d_call: NA; j_call: TRBJ2-1; v_call: TRBV2; cdr3_nt: TGTGCCAGCATCCTAGAAAACAATGAGCAGTTCTTC; cdr3_aa: CASILENNEQFF
clone_size: NA; d_call: NA; j_call: TRBJ2-2; v_call: TRBV6-4; cdr3_nt: TGTGCCAGCCAGGAGCGGTCGAACACCGGGGAGCTGTTTTTT; cdr3_aa: CASQERSNTGELFF
clone_size: NA; d_call: NA; j_call: TRBJ2-7; v_call: TRBV6-1; cdr3_nt: TGTGCCAGCAGAGGGGCACCCTCCTACGAGCAGTACTTC; cdr3_aa: CASRGAPSYEQYF
clone_size: NA; d_call: NA; j_call: TRBJ2-7; v_call: TRBV29-1; cdr3_nt: TGCAGCGTTGGGTCCGGCTACGAGCAGTACTTC; cdr3_aa: CSVGSGYEQYF
clone_size: NA; d_call: NA; j_call: TRBJ1-1; v_call: TRBV19; cdr3_nt: TGTGCCAGTAGTCCAGGACGGGGGAACACTGAAGCTTTCTTT; cdr3_aa: CASSPGRGNTEAFF
clone_size: NA; d_call: NA; j_call: TRBJ1-5; v_call: TRBV5-1; cdr3_nt: TGCGCCAGCAGCTTGGGACAATCCCCGAATCAGCCCCAGCATTTT; cdr3_aa: CASSLGQSPNQPQHF
clone_size: NA; d_call: NA; j_call: TRBJ1-1; v_call: TRBV29-1; cdr3_nt: TGCAGCGTGCAACAGGGTATGACTGAAGCTTTCTTT; cdr3_aa: CSVQQGMTEAFF
clone_size: once; d_call: NA; j_call: TRBJ1-5; v_call: TRBV6-5; cdr3_nt: TGTGCCAGCGGAGGGAACGAGAATCAGCCCCAGCATTTT; cdr3_aa: CASGGNENQPQHF
clone_size: NA; d_call: TRBD2; j_call: TRBJ2-7; v_call: TRBV7-9; cdr3_nt: TGTGCCAGCAGCTTGTCCGGGCGGGGGGTCCAGGACGAGCAGTACTTC; cdr3_aa: CASSLSGRGVQDEQYF
clone_size: NA; d_call: TRBD2; j_call: TRBJ2-1; v_call: TRBV5-6; cdr3_nt: TGTGCCAGCAGCTTGACTAGCGGGGGGAGGAATGAGCAGTTCTTC; cdr3_aa: CASSLTSGGRNEQFF
clone_size: NA; d_call: NA; j_call: TRBJ2-1; v_call: TRBV6-5; cdr3_nt: TGTGCCAGCGGGCCGGGGGAGTACAATGAGCAGTTCTTC; cdr3_aa: CASGPGEYNEQFF
clone_size: once; d_call: NA; j_call: TRBJ2-5; v_call: TRBV5-4; cdr3_nt: TGTGCCAGCAGCTTGCAGGACAGACAAGAGACCCAGTACTTC; cdr3_aa: CASSLQDRQETQYF
clone_size: NA; d_call: NA; j_call: TRBJ2-1; v_call: TRBV4-2; cdr3_nt: TGTGCCAGCAGCCAAGATCTTGCCCTAGACAATGAGCAGTTCTTC; cdr3_aa: CASSQDLALDNEQFF
clone_size: NA; d_call: NA; j_call: TRBJ2-3; v_call: TRBV30; cdr3_nt: TGTGCCTGGAGCACAGGGAAAGCAGATACGCAGTATTTT; cdr3_aa: CAWSTGKADTQYF
clone_size: few; d_call: NA; j_call: TRBJ2-1; v_call: TRBV5-4; cdr3_nt: TGTGCCAGCGGTCGGGACTCCCCTCTCTTC; cdr3_aa: CASGRDSPLF
clone_size: few; d_call: TRBD1; j_call: TRBJ1-2; v_call: TRBV7-9; cdr3_nt: TGTGCCAGCAGCTTAGGGACAGGGGGATCCTATGGCTACACCTTC; cdr3_aa: CASSLGTGGSYGYTF
clone_size: few; d_call: TRBD2; j_call: TRBJ2-7; v_call: TRBV6-1; cdr3_nt: TGTGCCAGCAGTGAGACCTGGCGGGGGGGCCGAGACGAGCAGTACTTC; cdr3_aa: CASSETWRGGRDEQYF
clone_size: NA; d_call: NA; j_call: TRBJ1-1; v_call: TRBV11-2; cdr3_nt: TGTGCCAGCAGCGCCCCAATAGGACTTATGAACACTGAAGCTTTCTTT; cdr3_aa: CASSAPIGLMNTEAFF
clone_size: NA; d_call: TRBD1; j_call: TRBJ1-2; v_call: TRBV6-1; cdr3_nt: TGTGCCAGCAGGCGGACAGGCCGCGTTGGTGGCTACACCTTC; cdr3_aa: CASRRTGRVGGYTF
clone_size: few; d_call: NA; j_call: TRBJ2-7; v_call: TRBV18; cdr3_nt: TGTGCCAGCTCAACGCCCCGGGGCGAGCAGTACTTC; cdr3_aa: CASSTPRGEQYF
clone_size: NA; d_call: NA; j_call: TRBJ2-7; v_call: TRBV5-1; cdr3_nt: TGCGCCAGCAGCTTGGGGGCAGGGTCGGGCCTCTACGAGCAGTACTTC; cdr3_aa: CASSLGAGSGLYEQYF
clone_size: NA; d_call: TRBD2; j_call: TRBJ2-1; v_call: TRBV27; cdr3_nt: TGTGCCAGCGGACTAGCGGGAGGCCATGAGCAGTTCTTC; cdr3_aa: CASGLAGGHEQFF
clone_size: NA; d_call: NA; j_call: TRBJ1-1; v_call: TRBV29-1; cdr3_nt: TGCAGCGTTGAAGCAGGTAACACTGAAGCTTTCTTT; cdr3_aa: CSVEAGNTEAFF
clone_size: NA; d_call: TRBD1; j_call: TRBJ2-7; v_call: TRBV2; cdr3_nt: TGTGCCAGCCGGGACAGGGGGCAAAAGCAGTACTTC; cdr3_aa: CASRDRGQKQYF
clone_size: NA; d_call: NA; j_call: TRBJ1-5; v_call: TRBV5-3; cdr3_nt: TGTGCCAGAAGCTTGGCTCGCAGGGGTGGCAATCAGCCCCAGCATTTT; cdr3_aa: CARSLARRGGNQPQHF
clone_size: NA; d_call: NA; j_call: TRBJ2-1; v_call: TRBV11-2; cdr3_nt: TGTGCCAGCAGCTTAGATCAGGGCAACAATGAGCAGTTCTTC; cdr3_aa: CASSLDQGNNEQFF
clone_size: few; d_call: TRBD1; j_call: TRBJ1-2; v_call: TRBV28; cdr3_nt: TGTGCCAGCAGTTCACCAAGACCGACAGGGCGAAACTATGGCTACACCTTC; cdr3_aa: CASSSPRPTGRNYGYTF
clone_size: NA; d_call: NA; j_call: TRBJ1-6; v_call: TRBV28; cdr3_nt: TGTGCCAGCAGTTTATACAGGGCCCCAGGTTCACCCCTCCACTTT; cdr3_aa: CASSLYRAPGSPLHF
clone_size: NA; d_call: TRBD2; j_call: TRBJ2-1; v_call: TRBV13; cdr3_nt: TGTGCCAGCAGCTACTCCGGGACTAGGGGGTTGAAGTTCTTC; cdr3_aa: CASSYSGTRGLKFF
clone_size: NA; d_call: NA; j_call: TRBJ1-1; v_call: TRBV7-9; cdr3_nt: TGTGCCAGCAGCCATCCAGGGGCCACTGAAGCTTTCTTT; cdr3_aa: CASSHPGATEAFF
clone_size: few; d_call: NA; j_call: TRBJ1-5; v_call: TRBV19; cdr3_nt: TGTGCCAGTAGTTGGGGCCATAGCAATCAGCCCCAGCATTTT; cdr3_aa: CASSWGHSNQPQHF
clone_size: NA; d_call: NA; j_call: TRBJ1-3; v_call: TRBV25-1; cdr3_nt: TGTGCCAGCAGTGCGACCCAAACAGGAGACTCTGGAAACACCATATATTTT; cdr3_aa: CASSATQTGDSGNTIYF
clone_size: NA; d_call: TRBD2; j_call: TRBJ2-3; v_call: TRBV27; cdr3_nt: TGTGCCAGCAGTTTATCTAGCGGGGGCCAGGATACGCAGTATTTT; cdr3_aa: CASSLSSGGQDTQYF
clone_size: NA; d_call: TRBD1; j_call: TRBJ1-1; v_call: TRBV5-4; cdr3_nt: TGTGCCAGCAGAGAACAGGGGAGCGGGACTGAAGCTTTCTTT; cdr3_aa: CASREQGSGTEAFF
clone_size: NA; d_call: NA; j_call: TRBJ2-7; v_call: TRBV30; cdr3_nt: TGTGCCTGGACGGGTAGCTCCTACGAGCAGTACTTC; cdr3_aa: CAWTGSSYEQYF
clone_size: NA; d_call: TRBD1; j_call: TRBJ2-7; v_call: TRBV4-1; cdr3_nt: TGCGCCAGCAGCCAAGTCAGGGGGTTTAACGAGCAGTACTTC; cdr3_aa: CASSQVRGFNEQYF
clone_size: NA; d_call: TRBD2; j_call: TRBJ2-3; v_call: TRBV18; cdr3_nt: TGTGCCAGCTCACCAACCGGGACTAGCGGGGGGGCCCCAGATACGCAGTATTTT; cdr3_aa: CASSPTGTSGGAPDTQYF
clone_size: NA; d_call: NA; j_call: TRBJ2-3; v_call: TRBV11-1; cdr3_nt: TGTGCCAGCAGCTTCGGACTAACTCGGTATTTT; cdr3_aa: CASSFGLTRYF
clone_size: NA; d_call: TRBD1; j_call: TRBJ2-4; v_call: TRBV5-4; cdr3_nt: TGTGCCAGCAGCGACAGGGCCCAAAACATTCAGTACTTC; cdr3_aa: CASSDRAQNIQYF
clone_size: NA; d_call: NA; j_call: TRBJ1-4; v_call: TRBV7-9; cdr3_nt: TGTGCCAGCAGCTTAGCCGGGGGAATCGACCTGGAGAAAAGTTTTTTT; cdr3_aa: CASSLAGGIDLEKSFF
clone_size: NA; d_call: TRBD1; j_call: TRBJ1-1; v_call: TRBV14; cdr3_nt: TGTGCCAGCAGCGAGATAGACAGGGGTCGAACTGAAGCTTTCTTT; cdr3_aa: CASSEIDRGRTEAFF
clone_size: NA; d_call: TRBD1; j_call: TRBJ2-1; v_call: TRBV11-2; cdr3_nt: TGTGCCAGCAGCTTAGGATGGGACAGGGTAAGTCGTGAGCAGTTCTTC; cdr3_aa: CASSLGWDRVSREQFF
clone_size: NA; d_call: NA; j_call: TRBJ1-2; v_call: TRBV9; cdr3_nt: TGTGCCAGCAGTACCACGAGTAATAACTATGGCTACACCTTC; cdr3_aa: CASSTTSNNYGYTF
clone_size: NA; d_call: NA; j_call: TRBJ2-7; v_call: TRBV7-2; cdr3_nt: TGTGCCAGCAGCTTAGTTGATAGCCTATCTTCCTACGAGCAGTACTTC; cdr3_aa: CASSLVDSLSSYEQYF
clone_size: NA; d_call: NA; j_call: TRBJ2-7; v_call: TRBV11-3; cdr3_nt: TGTGCCAGCAGCTTTAGGGGAATAAAAACCTACGAGCAGTACTTC; cdr3_aa: CASSFRGIKTYEQYF